Listed below are T cell receptor beta chains from one sample, sequenced in a study of blood T cell repertoires in COVID-19. The table came from immunoSEQ multiplex PCR; TCRdb's copy has only in-frame clones and leaves some out. Among about 200,000 clones listed, around 81% were seen once. The specimen sequenced was PBMCs or T cells enriched from blood (not recorded which). The source of these receptors is a man between 40 and 49 years old who had recovered from COVID-19. Both conserved end residues are part of each CDR3. Only some rows state a clone size, as once, few, many or a class for expanded clones.

V gene	clone size	CDR3 protein
TRBV4-2	NA	CASSQRQGDNSPLHF
TRBV9	NA	CASSVAGGISTDTQYF
TRBV6-6	NA	CASRPLTGNTEAFF
TRBV7-2	NA	CASSPQGLSNQPQHF
TRBV5-6	NA	CASSKLGTELNTEAFF
TRBV7-2	NA	CASSLGPSPNYGYTF
TRBV7-4	NA	CASSSDRGNTEAFF
TRBV2	NA	CASSLQGAGDTQYF
TRBV7-9	NA	CASSIVGLNYGYTF
TRBV30	NA	CAWSVLGGTDTQYF
TRBV27	NA	CASSLGLGGTEAFF
TRBV4-3	NA	CASSPRSWQSNEKLFF
TRBV7-2	NA	CASTTSRTPANQPQHF
TRBV10-2	NA	CASGLGMNTEAFF
TRBV5-1	once	CASSPVQGYAEAFF
TRBV7-8	NA	CASSLEGARGGQPQHF
TRBV24-1	NA	CATSEGGAVGAFF
TRBV5-1	NA	CASSLEHRVNEKLFF
TRBV7-2	NA	CASSRVGLAGAGELFF
TRBV6-5	NA	CASSSTIGYTF
TRBV30	NA	CAWSRTASEAFF